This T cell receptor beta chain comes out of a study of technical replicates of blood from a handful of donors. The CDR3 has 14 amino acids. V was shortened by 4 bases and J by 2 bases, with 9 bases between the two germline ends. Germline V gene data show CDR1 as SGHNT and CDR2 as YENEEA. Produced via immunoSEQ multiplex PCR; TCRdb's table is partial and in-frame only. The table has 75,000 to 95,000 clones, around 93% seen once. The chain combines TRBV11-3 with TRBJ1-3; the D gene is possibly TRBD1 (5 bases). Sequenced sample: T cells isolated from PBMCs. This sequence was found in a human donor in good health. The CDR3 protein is CASSSGIPGNTIYF. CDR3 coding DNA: TGTGCCAGCAGCTCAGGGATCCCTGGAAACACCATATATTTT.